This T cell receptor beta chain came from a study of blood T cell repertoires in COVID-19. Clones were sequenced by immunoSEQ multiplex PCR, and TCRdb holds only the in-frame ones, with some missing. This table has about 200,000 clones, roughly 88% appearing once. The CDR3 covers 18 residues. Between the trimmed V and J ends, which lost 0 bases and 1 base, there was a span of 20 bases. Germline V gives CDR1 SGHRS, CDR2 YFSETQ. The rearrangement links TRBV5-1 to TRBJ2-7, with D hard to call. The sequence was collected from a man over 45 with COVID-19, enrolled during active disease. Sample: peripheral blood. For the CDR3, the DNA is TGCGCCAGCAGCTTGGAGGTGAACCTGCTAGGAAGGTCCTACGAGCAGTACTTC. It is translated as CASSLEVNLLGRSYEQYF.